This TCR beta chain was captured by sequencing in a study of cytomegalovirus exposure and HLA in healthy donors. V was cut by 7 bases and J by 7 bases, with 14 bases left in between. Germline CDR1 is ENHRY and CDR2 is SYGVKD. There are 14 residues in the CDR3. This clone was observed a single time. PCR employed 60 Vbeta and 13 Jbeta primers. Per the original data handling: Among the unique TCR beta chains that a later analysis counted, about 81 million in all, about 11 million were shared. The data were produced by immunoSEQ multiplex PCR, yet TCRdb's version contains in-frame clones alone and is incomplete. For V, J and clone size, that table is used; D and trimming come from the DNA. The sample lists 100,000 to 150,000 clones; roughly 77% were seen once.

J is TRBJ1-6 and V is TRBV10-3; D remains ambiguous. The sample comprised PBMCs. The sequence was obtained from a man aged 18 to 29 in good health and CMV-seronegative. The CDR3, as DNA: TGTGCCATCAACGAGGAGGCAGGAAATTCACCCCTCCACTTT. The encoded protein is CAINEEAGNSPLHF.